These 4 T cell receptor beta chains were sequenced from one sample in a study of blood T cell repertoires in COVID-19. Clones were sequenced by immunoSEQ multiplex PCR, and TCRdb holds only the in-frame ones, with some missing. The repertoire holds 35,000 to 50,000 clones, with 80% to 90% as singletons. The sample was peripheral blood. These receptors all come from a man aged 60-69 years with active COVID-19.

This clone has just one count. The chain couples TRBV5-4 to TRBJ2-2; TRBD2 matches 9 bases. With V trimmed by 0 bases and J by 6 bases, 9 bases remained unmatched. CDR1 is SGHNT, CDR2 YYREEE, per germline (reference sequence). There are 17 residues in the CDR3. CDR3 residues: CASSLASSGSLSGELFF. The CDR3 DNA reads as TGTGCCAGCAGCTTGGCGAGTAGCGGGAGTTTGTCCGGGGAGCTGTTTTTT.

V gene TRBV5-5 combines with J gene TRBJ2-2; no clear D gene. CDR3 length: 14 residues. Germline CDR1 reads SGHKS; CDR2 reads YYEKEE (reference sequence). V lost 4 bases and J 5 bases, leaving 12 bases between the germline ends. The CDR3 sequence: CASSGGWRTGELFF. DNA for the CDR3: TGTGCCAGCAGCGGTGGATGGCGGACCGGGGAGCTGTTTTTT. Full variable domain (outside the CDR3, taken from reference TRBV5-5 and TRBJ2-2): DAGVTQSPTHLIKTRGQQVTLRCSPISGHKSVSWYQQVLGQGPQFIFQYYEKEERGRGNFPDRFSARQFPNYSSELNVNALLLGDSALYLCASSGGWRTGELFFGEGSRLTVL.

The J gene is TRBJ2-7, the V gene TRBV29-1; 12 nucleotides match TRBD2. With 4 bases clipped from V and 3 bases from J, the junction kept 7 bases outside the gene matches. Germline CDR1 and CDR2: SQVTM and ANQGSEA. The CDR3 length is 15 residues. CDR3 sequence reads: CSVVLGLAGIYEQYF. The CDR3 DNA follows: TGCAGCGTTGTCTTAGGACTAGCGGGGATCTACGAGCAGTACTTC.

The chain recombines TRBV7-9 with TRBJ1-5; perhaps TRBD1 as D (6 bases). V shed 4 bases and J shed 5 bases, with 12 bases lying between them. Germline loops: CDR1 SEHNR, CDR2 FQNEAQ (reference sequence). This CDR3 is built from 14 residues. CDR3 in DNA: TGTGCCAGCAGCTCGCCGGGACAATATCAGCCCCAGCATTTT. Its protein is CASSSPGQYQPQHF.